The 4 T cell receptor beta chains in this list originate from one sample, sequenced in a study of low-dose radiotherapy and immunotherapy resistance in tumors. Time point in this sample: before trial treatment. Alpha- and beta-chain coverage of first-strand cDNA came from TRAV- and TRBV-specific primers. Over around 19 PCR cycles, TCRs were amplified from a constant-region primer and V-primer adapter. TCRdb passed the reads through MiXCR, listing each CDR3 protein once. Of 64,000 or so distinct CDR3 sequences listed, around a quarter are singletons. Sequencing was performed on PBMCs, taken before treatment. The receptors here all came from a male donor with rectosigmoid adenocarcinoma.

This clonotype was counted many times. V usage is TRBV24-1 and J usage is TRBJ2-3; perhaps TRBD2 as D (5 bases). The CDR3 has 15 residues. The germline gives CDR1 KGHDR, CDR2 SFDVKD. Trimming took off 9 bases at V and 0 bases at J, with 15 bases between the two ends. The CDR3 DNA reads TGTGCCACCGGGAATAACGAGGGAAGCACAGATACGCAGTATTTT. As protein: CATGNNEGSTDTQYF.

This clonotype was detected a few times. The chain uses TRBV27 and TRBJ1-6, with 8 bases that match TRBD1. Losses at the gene ends were 8 bases for V and 5 bases for J; bases not matched to a gene: 8. Germline V gene data show CDR1 as MNHEY and CDR2 as SMNVEV (reference sequence). The CDR3 has 15 residues. The CDR3 sequence is CASQDRGGNNSPLHF. CDR3 nucleotides: TGTGCCAGCCAAGACAGGGGAGGAAATAATTCACCCCTCCACTTT.

This clonotype was seen many times. The chain joins TRBV11-2 to TRBJ2-3; unclear D gene. The CDR3 has 14 amino acids. CDR1 is SGHAT, CDR2 FQNNGV, per germline. Trimming pared 1 base from V and 6 bases from J, leaving 11 bases between. This chain's CDR3 is CASSLVGGGDTQYF. The CDR3 DNA reads as TGTGCCAGCAGCTTAGTTGGCGGTGGGGATACGCAGTATTTT.

This clonotype was recorded at least ten times. V usage is TRBV14 and J usage is TRBJ1-2; TRBD1 aligns across 8 bases. This CDR3 has 14 residues. V dropped 2 bases and J dropped 5; count of bases not matched to a gene: 4. Germline V gene lookup returns CDR1 SGHDN and CDR2 FVKESK. The CDR3 coding sequence is TGTGCCAGCAGCCAACGTACAGGGGGATATGGCTACACCTTC. Translating it yields CASSQRTGGYGYTF.